These 26 T cell receptor beta chains were sequenced from one sample in a study of T-cell reconstitution after alpha-beta-depleted transplantation in children. The TCRbeta library incorporated unique molecular identifiers. TCRdb re-called the PCR reads through MiXCR, storing one row per CDR3 protein. Of fewer than 550,000 distinct CDR3 sequences in the sample, around 16% were seen once. The sequenced sample was PBMCs, mostly from graft donor cells, obtained 360 days after TCRalphabeta/CD19-depleted stem cell transplant. The receptors stem from a boy less than two years old who had a stem cell transplant for Wiskott-Aldrich syndrome, so the T cells may come from the graft donor.

This clonotype was counted a few times. The rearrangement uses TRBV6-6 and TRBJ2-3; D is unresolved. The V end was cut by 3 bases, the J end by 2 bases, with 6 bases between. The CDR3 has 13 residues. CDR1 and CDR2 (germline): MNHNY, SVGAGI (reference sequence). The DNA for the CDR3 is TGTGCCAGCAGTTATTCAGTCACAGATACGCAGTATTTT. It encodes CASSYSVTDTQYF.

This clonotype was recorded a few times. The rearrangement links TRBV23-1 to TRBJ2-7, with TRBD1 matching over 7 bases. TRBV23-1 counts as an open reading frame of uncertain function. Losses at the gene ends were 0 bases for V and 0 bases for J; bases not matched to a gene: 2. The length of the CDR3 is 15 residues. The CDR3 sequence: CASSQSGTVSYEQYF. CDR3 bases: TGCGCCAGCAGTCAATCCGGGACAGTCTCCTACGAGCAGTACTTC.

Many counts were recorded for this clonotype. CDR3 in DNA: TGCGCCAGCAGCTTGATGGGCTCGGCTGGCTACACCTTC. Translating gives CASSLMGSAGYTF. The chain combines TRBV5-1 with TRBJ1-2; D unresolved. Per germline, CDR1 SGHRS and CDR2 YFSETQ. V shed 1 base and J shed 7 bases, with 11 bases lying between them. The CDR3 is 13 residues long.

The chain recombines TRBV4-1 with TRBJ1-6; a weak D match, TRBD1 (5 bases). From germline, CDR1 is MGHRA and CDR2 YSYEKL. V lost 4 bases and J 5 bases, leaving 12 bases between the germline ends. The CDR3 covers 15 residues. CDR3 region: CASSRNGQDNSPLHF. DNA of the CDR3: TGCGCCAGCAGCCGAAATGGACAAGATAATTCACCCCTCCACTTT.

The chain is built from TRBV6-2 or TRBV6-3 and TRBJ2-1, with D tentatively TRBD1 (5 bases). The CDR3 extends over 14 amino acids. Per the germline V gene, CDR1 is MNHEY and CDR2 is SVGEGT. V was cut by 0 bases and J by 6 bases, with 9 bases left in between. CDR3 sequence: CASSYSTGINEQFF. DNA of the CDR3: TGTGCCAGCAGTTACTCCACAGGTATCAATGAGCAGTTCTTC.

This clonotype was counted a few times. The chain has TRBV28 and TRBJ2-1, with D unresolved. CDR1 is MDHEN and CDR2 is SYDVKM in the germline V gene. Trimming took off 2 bases at V and 7 bases at J, with 6 bases between the two ends. The CDR3 spans 12 residues. CDR3: CASSLRPNEQFF. DNA of the CDR3: TGTGCCAGCAGTTTAAGGCCAAATGAGCAGTTCTTC.

Written as DNA, the CDR3 is TGCGCCAGCAGGTTCGGACAGGGTACACCCCTCCACTTT. Translation: CASRFGQGTPLHF. V and J are TRBV5-1 and TRBJ1-6; 8 positions agree with TRBD1. From germline, CDR1 is SGHRS and CDR2 YFSETQ. The ends lost 5 bases at V and 11 bases at J; junction bases unmatched: 6. The CDR3 contains 13 residues.

About this clonotype itself: The final CDR3 position lacks the conserved phenylalanine or tryptophan, pointing to a likely read error. The limits of the CDR3 on the DNA are not certain, so only TCRdb's listed CDR3 is given. J is TRBJ2-7 and V is TRBV20-1; no check of the table's D call, TRBD2, against the DNA was made. Germline CDR1 and CDR2: DFQATT and SNEGSKA (reference sequence). The CDR3 contains 9 residues when both ends are counted. The CDR3 reads CSAPGLRQL.

Only a few counts were recorded for this clonotype. The chain links TRBV5-1 to TRBJ2-7; 14 positions agree with TRBD2. With V trimmed by 4 bases and J by 9 bases, 15 bases remained unmatched. Germline V gene sequence: CDR1 SGHRS, CDR2 YFSETQ. The CDR3 covers 17 residues. CDR3 in DNA: TGCGCCAGCAGCGTAGAAAGGCGTGGGACTAGCGGGAGTAGGCAGTACTTC. It specifies CASSVERRGTSGSRQYF.

V usage is TRBV18 and J usage is TRBJ2-7; D may be TRBD2 (5 bases). This CDR3 is built from 16 residues. Trimming took 3 bases from V and 0 from J, leaving 15 bases between them. The germline V gene has CDR1 KGHSH and CDR2 LQKENI. CDR3 amino acids: CASSPYLTKSSYEQYF. CDR3 nucleotide sequence: TGTGCCAGCTCACCTTATCTGACTAAAAGCTCCTACGAGCAGTACTTC.

This chain joins TRBV18 and TRBJ2-6, with a possible D match to TRBD1 (5 bases). CDR1 KGHSH and CDR2 LQKENI come from the germline V gene. The CDR3 has 16 amino acids. V was trimmed by 6 bases and J by 0 bases, leaving 12 bases between them. CDR3 in DNA: TGTGCCAGCTCCGCAGGGTATGGCTCTGGGGCCAACGTCCTGACTTTC. It yields the protein CASSAGYGSGANVLTF.

The chain couples TRBV15 to TRBJ2-3; unclear D gene. The CDR3 runs to 14 residues. The germline V and J ends were trimmed by 0 bases and 4 bases, with 8 bases remaining between them. Germline V gives CDR1 LNHNV, CDR2 YYDKDF (reference sequence). CDR3 DNA sequence: TGTGCCACCAGCAGAGACATCGAGGCAGATACGCAGTATTTT. Translation: CATSRDIEADTQYF. Variable domain in full (rest from reference TRBV15 and TRBJ2-3): DAMVIQNPRYQVTQFGKPVTLSCSQTLNHNVMYWYQQKSSQAPKLLFHYYDKDFNNEADTPDNFQSRRPNTSFCFLDIRSPGLGDTAMYLCATSRDIEADTQYFGPGTRLTVL.

J is TRBJ2-7 and V is TRBV15; possible D gene TRBD1, 5 bases. Germline values: CDR1 LNHNV, CDR2 YYDKDF (reference sequence). Trimming took off 0 bases at V and 3 bases at J, with 12 bases between the two ends. The CDR3 totals 15 residues. CDR3 in DNA: TGTGCCACCAGCAGAGAGTCGGACACCTTCTACGAGCAGTACTTC. This encodes CATSRESDTFYEQYF.

This clonotype was recorded a few times. The chain uses TRBV29-1 and TRBJ1-1; D uncertain. CDR1 and CDR2 (germline): SQVTM, ANQGSEA. CDR3 length: 12 residues. V was shortened by 4 bases and J by 4 bases, with 10 bases between the two germline ends. This CDR3 reads CSVGRASTEAFF. For the CDR3, the DNA is TGCAGCGTTGGAAGGGCAAGCACTGAAGCTTTCTTT.

This clonotype was counted only a few times. V usage is TRBV5-5 and J usage is TRBJ2-1; D unclear. V was clipped by 5 bases and J by 6 bases, with 21 bases between them. The CDR3 length is 16 residues. Germline V gives CDR1 SGHKS, CDR2 YYEKEE (reference sequence). CDR3 nucleotides: TGTGCCAGCAGATCCGTGATATCTATCCCCTTCAATGAGCAGTTCTTC. Protein product: CASRSVISIPFNEQFF.

This clonotype occurred a few times. The rearrangement uses TRBV7-2 and TRBJ2-4, with 9 bases lining up with TRBD2. This CDR3 has 17 residues. Germline lookup yields CDR1 SGHTA and CDR2 FQGNSA. The V and J ends lost 5 bases and 8 bases, in that order; junction bases with no gene match: 16. The CDR3: CASSPRAGGGASYIQYF. As DNA, the CDR3 is TGTGCCAGCAGCCCGCGCGCTGGCGGGGGGGCATCGTACATTCAGTACTTC.

This clonotype was seen a few times. This chain joins TRBV12-3 or TRBV12-4 and TRBJ2-2; D gene ambiguous. CDR3 size: 13 residues. Trimming took 2 bases from V and 7 from J, leaving 8 bases between them. CDR3 sequence reads: CASSLKGGGELFF. CDR3 nucleotide sequence: TGTGCCAGCAGTTTAAAGGGTGGCGGGGAGCTGTTTTTT.

This clonotype was counted only a few times. This sequence joins TRBV12-3 or TRBV12-4 and TRBJ2-3; 10 positions agree with TRBD2. The V segment lost 6 bases and the J segment 5 bases; nucleotides outside the gene matches: 5. The CDR3 is 14 amino acids. The CDR3 DNA follows: TGTGCCAGCAGCCAGCGGGGGGGCTTAGATACGCAGTATTTT. It codes for CASSQRGGLDTQYF.

The genes are TRBV5-5 and TRBJ2-2; D gene ambiguous. The CDR3 totals 13 residues. Trimming took 3 bases from V and 7 from J, leaving 10 bases between them. Germline CDR1 and CDR2: SGHKS and YYEKEE (reference sequence). CDR3 DNA: TGTGCCAGCAGCTCCCGAAGAGGCGGGGAGCTGTTTTTT. Translation: CASSSRRGGELFF.

This clonotype was observed at least ten times. V is TRBV29-1 and J is TRBJ2-5, with unresolved D. The germline V and J ends were trimmed by 2 bases and 4 bases, with 8 bases remaining between them. The CDR3 contains 12 residues. CDR1 SQVTM and CDR2 ANQGSEA come from the germline V gene. DNA for the CDR3: TGCAGCGTTGAATGGGCTCGAGAGACCCAGTACTTC. Translated: CSVEWARETQYF. The full variable domain, completed using reference TRBV29-1 and TRBJ2-5, is SAVISQKPSRDICQRGTSLTIQCQVDSQVTMMFWYRQQPGQSLTLIATANQGSEATYESGFVIDKFPISRPNLTFSTLTVSNMSPEDSSIYLCSVEWARETQYFGPGTRLLVL.

The rearrangement joins TRBV4-1 to TRBJ2-1; 13 bases agree with TRBD2. Germline V CDR1 and CDR2: MGHRA, YSYEKL. CDR3 length: 18 residues. V gave up 4 bases and J gave up 1 base; unmatched junction bases: 7. In DNA, the CDR3 is TGCGCCAGCAGCCTATGGACTAGCGGGAGAGGGTCCTACAATGAGCAGTTCTTC. Translating gives CASSLWTSGRGSYNEQFF.

The chain employs TRBV20-1 and TRBJ1-5, with D unresolved. From germline, CDR1 is DFQATT and CDR2 SNEGSKA (reference sequence). V was clipped by 0 bases and J by 0 bases, with 9 bases between them. The CDR3 consists of 15 residues. CDR3 nucleotides: TGCAGTGCTAGAGATACTAGGGCTAGCAATCAGCCCCAGCATTTT. This sequence encodes CSARDTRASNQPQHF.

This clonotype was seen many times. The chain links TRBV20-1 to TRBJ2-7; maybe TRBD2 (5 bases). CDR1 is DFQATT, CDR2 SNEGSKA, per germline (reference sequence). The V end was cut by 6 bases, the J end by 2 bases, with 14 bases between. This CDR3 has 13 amino acids. The CDR3 spells CSAKTPGTYEQYF. CDR3 DNA sequence: TGCAGTGCAAAAACTCCGGGAACCTACGAGCAGTACTTC.

The rearrangement uses TRBV10-3 and TRBJ2-7; D is unresolved. Germline V CDR1 and CDR2: ENHRY, SYGVKD. There are 14 residues in the CDR3. V was cut by 2 bases and J by 2 bases, with 10 bases left in between. The CDR3 spells CAISEKIATYEQYF. DNA of the CDR3: TGTGCCATCAGTGAGAAGATAGCCACCTACGAGCAGTACTTC.

This rearrangement joins TRBV6-1 to TRBJ2-7, with 8 bases matching TRBD1. Losses at the gene ends were 5 bases for V and 3 bases for J; bases not matched to a gene: 6. The CDR3 covers 14 residues. CDR1 and CDR2 from the germline V gene are MNHNS and SASEGT. CDR3 sequence (DNA): TGTGCCAGCAGTCAACAGGGGGAGTACTACGAGCAGTACTTC. Translating gives CASSQQGEYYEQYF.

This clonotype has only a few counts. The chain recombines TRBV7-9 with TRBJ2-3, with a weak D call TRBD2 (6 bases). Germline V CDR1 and CDR2: SEHNR, FQNEAQ (reference sequence). The CDR3 runs to 15 residues. Trimming stripped 5 bases from V and 0 bases from J, with 12 bases between. CDR3 loop: CASSPWTISTDTQYF. CDR3 nucleotide sequence: TGTGCCAGCAGCCCTTGGACTATTAGCACAGATACGCAGTATTTT. Full variable domain (remainder filled in from reference TRBV7-9 and TRBJ2-3): DTGVSQNPRHKITKRGQNVTFRCDPISEHNRLYWYRQTLGQGPEFLTYFQNEAQLEKSRLLSDRFSAERPKGSFSTLEIQRTEQGDSAMYLCASSPWTISTDTQYFGPGTRLTVL.